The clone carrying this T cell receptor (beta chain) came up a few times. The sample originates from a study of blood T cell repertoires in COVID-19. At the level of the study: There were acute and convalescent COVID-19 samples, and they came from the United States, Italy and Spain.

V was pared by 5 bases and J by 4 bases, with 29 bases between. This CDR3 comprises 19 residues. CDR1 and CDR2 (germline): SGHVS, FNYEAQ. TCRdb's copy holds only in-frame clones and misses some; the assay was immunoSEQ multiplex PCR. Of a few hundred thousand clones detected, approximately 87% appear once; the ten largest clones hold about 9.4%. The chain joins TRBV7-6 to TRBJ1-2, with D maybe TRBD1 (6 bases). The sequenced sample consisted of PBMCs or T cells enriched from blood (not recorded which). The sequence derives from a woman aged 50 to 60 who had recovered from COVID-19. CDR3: CASSQLVTLRRGLGYGYTF. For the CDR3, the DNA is TGTGCCAGCAGCCAACTTGTGACCCTACGGCGGGGGCTTGGCTATGGCTACACCTTC.